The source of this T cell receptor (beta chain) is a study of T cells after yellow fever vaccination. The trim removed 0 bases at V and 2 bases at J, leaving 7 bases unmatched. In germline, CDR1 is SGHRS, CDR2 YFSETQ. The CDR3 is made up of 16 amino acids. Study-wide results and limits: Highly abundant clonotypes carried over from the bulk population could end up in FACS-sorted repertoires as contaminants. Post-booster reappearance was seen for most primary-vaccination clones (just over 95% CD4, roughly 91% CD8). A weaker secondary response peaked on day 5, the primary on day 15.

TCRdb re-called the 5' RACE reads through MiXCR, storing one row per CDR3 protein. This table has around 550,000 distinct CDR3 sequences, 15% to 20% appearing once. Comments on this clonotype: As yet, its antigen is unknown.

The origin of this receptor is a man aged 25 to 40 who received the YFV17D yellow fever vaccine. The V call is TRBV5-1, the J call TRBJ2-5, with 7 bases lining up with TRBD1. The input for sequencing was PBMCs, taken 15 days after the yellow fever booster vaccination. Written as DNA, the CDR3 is TGCGCCAGCAGCTTGGTGAGGGACAGCTATCAAGAGACCCAGTACTTC. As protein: CASSLVRDSYQETQYF. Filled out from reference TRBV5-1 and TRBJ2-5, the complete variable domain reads KAGVTQTPRYLIKTRGQQVTLSCSPISGHRSVSWYQQTPGQGLQFLFEYFSETQRNKGNFPGRFSGRQFSNSRSEMNVSTLELGDSALYLCASSLVRDSYQETQYFGPGTRLLVL.